Listed here are 28 T cell receptor beta chains from one sample, sequenced in a study of shared clonotypes between healthy human individuals. Clones were sequenced by immunoSEQ multiplex PCR, and TCRdb holds only the in-frame ones, with some missing. The repertoire includes 2 million to 2.5 million clones, about 93% of them detected once, and under 2% sits in the top ten. Positively selected for CCR7, the CD45RO-negative cells used as naive CD8 cells excluded terminally differentiated effector memory CD45RA+ cells. The sequencing sample was made of naive CD8+ T cells from PBMCs. Receptors originate from a man aged 18 to 35 in good health. Some clones in this sample may be carry-over from other donors' samples.

The V and J genes are TRBV20-1 and TRBJ2-7; D gene uncertain. Germline CDR1 reads DFQATT; CDR2 reads SNEGSKA (reference sequence). This CDR3 is 11 amino acids long. V shed 4 bases and J shed 6 bases, with 10 bases lying between them. The CDR3 DNA sequence: TGCAGTGCTACCGGAGTTGTCGAGCAGTACTTC. The encoded protein is CSATGVVEQYF.

This chain joins TRBV11-2 and TRBJ2-5; 10 bases fit TRBD2. The CDR3 extends over 17 amino acids. The V gene's germline CDR1 is SGHAT and CDR2 FQNNGV. V trimming: 2 bases; J trimming: 5 bases; junction bases outside the gene matches: 11. In nucleotides, the CDR3 is TGTGCCAGCAGCTTAATATTACTAGCGGGACCAAAGGAGACCCAGTACTTC. Translating gives CASSLILLAGPKETQYF.

The rearrangement joins TRBV7-9 to TRBJ2-3; D is possibly TRBD2 (6 bases). Germline values: CDR1 SEHNR, CDR2 FQNEAQ (reference sequence). The CDR3 is 15 amino acids. The V end lost 5 bases, the J end lost 0 bases, and 12 bases lay between the germline ends. CDR3 region: CASSGASASTDTQYF. The CDR3 DNA reads TGTGCCAGCAGCGGAGCTAGCGCCAGCACAGATACGCAGTATTTT.

This rearrangement joins TRBV5-1 to TRBJ2-1, with 9 bases fitting TRBD1. The length of the CDR3 is 16 residues. The V segment lost 5 bases and the J segment 7 bases; nucleotides outside the gene matches: 13. The V gene's germline CDR1 is SGHRS and CDR2 YFSETQ. The CDR3 DNA is TGCGCCAGCAGGGAAGTAATACAGGGGGCACGGAATGAGCAGTTCTTC. This translates into CASREVIQGARNEQFF.

V usage is TRBV28 and J usage is TRBJ1-2, with D maybe TRBD1 (6 bases). Germline lookup yields CDR1 MDHEN and CDR2 SYDVKM. CDR3 length equals 15 residues. The V and J ends lost 5 bases and 4 bases respectively, with 17 bases between them. DNA of the CDR3: TGTGCCAGCAGTATCTCCCCAGGGGCCCTCTATGGCTACACCTTC. Translation gives CASSISPGALYGYTF.

The V and J genes are TRBV5-6 and TRBJ2-1; D is ambiguous. CDR1 is SGHDT and CDR2 is YYEEEE in the germline V gene. CDR3 size: 18 residues. Trimming took off 3 bases at V and 5 bases at J, with 24 bases between the two ends. The CDR3 spells CASSYPTMDTIEDNEQFF. CDR3 nucleotide sequence: TGTGCCAGCAGCTACCCCACGATGGATACCATAGAGGACAATGAGCAGTTCTTC. Using reference TRBV5-6 and TRBJ2-1 for the parts outside the CDR3, the full variable domain is DAGVTQSPTHLIKTRGQQVTLRCSPKSGHDTVSWYQQALGQGPQFIFQYYEEEERQRGNFPDRFSGHQFPNYSSELNVNALLLGDSALYLCASSYPTMDTIEDNEQFFGPGTRLTVL.

The gene calls are TRBV10-3 and TRBJ1-2; 7 bases agree with TRBD1. Looked up from germline, CDR1 is ENHRY and CDR2 is SYGVKD. V trimming: 0 bases; J trimming: 4 bases; junction bases outside the gene matches: 23. The CDR3 loop spans 21 amino acids. This CDR3 is CAISESIDLATGTRTGYGYTF. CDR3 nucleotide sequence: TGTGCCATCAGTGAGTCGATCGATCTAGCGACAGGGACAAGGACTGGCTATGGCTACACCTTC.

The V call is TRBV6-6, the J call TRBJ2-7, with D perhaps given as TRBD1 or TRBD2 (6 bases each). V was clipped by 2 bases and J by 5 bases, with 13 bases between them. The germline gives CDR1 MNHNY, CDR2 SVGAGI (reference sequence). The CDR3 is made up of 14 amino acids. In DNA, the CDR3 is TGTGCCAGCAGTTACGGAGGGGGTCGAAACGAGCAGTACTTC. Residues: CASSYGGGRNEQYF.

This chain links TRBV4-3 with TRBJ2-2; 8 nucleotides line up with TRBD2. Germline V lookup: CDR1 LGHNA, CDR2 YSLEER. V was clipped by 1 base and J by 3 bases; unmatched bases: 4. This CDR3 contains 16 residues. The CDR3 sequence is CASSQGGLVYTGELFF. CDR3 coding DNA: TGCGCCAGCAGCCAAGGGGGACTAGTTTACACCGGGGAGCTGTTTTTT.

V and J are TRBV13 and TRBJ1-2; D is unresolved. The CDR3 consists of 16 residues. Trimming left V 2 bases short and J 5 bases short, with 18 bases between. CDR1 is PRHDT, CDR2 FYEKMQ, per germline (reference sequence). CDR3 DNA: TGTGCCAGCAGCTTATTCTATACCCAAAGCCTTTATGGCTACACCTTC. Encoded protein: CASSLFYTQSLYGYTF.

This chain joins TRBV7-9 and TRBJ2-3; 8 nucleotides match TRBD2. This CDR3 comprises 16 residues. Germline assignment: CDR1 SEHNR and CDR2 FQNEAQ (reference sequence). J lost 2 bases, V lost 5 bases, and 9 bases had no gene match. The CDR3 DNA is TGTGCCAGCAGCCGACCGGCTAGCGGGCCCACAGATACGCAGTATTTT. Protein: CASSRPASGPTDTQYF.

V gene TRBV18 combines with J gene TRBJ2-7, with 9 bases fitting TRBD1. Trimming took 5 bases from V and 4 from J; bases not matched to a gene: 6. Per the germline V gene, CDR1 is KGHSH and CDR2 is LQKENI. The CDR3 loop spans 14 amino acids. CDR3 amino acids: CASSIGTGLYEQYF. The CDR3 DNA follows: TGTGCCAGCTCAATCGGGACAGGGCTATACGAGCAGTACTTC.

This clone was detected only once. The rearrangement joins TRBV7-6 to TRBJ1-4; the D is unclear. Between the trimmed V and J ends, which lost 8 bases and 0 bases, there was a span of 10 bases. In germline, CDR1 is SGHVS, CDR2 FNYEAQ. The CDR3 is 14 amino acids. The CDR3 region has the DNA TGTGCCAGCTCTTTCCTTGCAACTAATGAAAAACTGTTTTTT. Translated: CASSFLATNEKLFF. The whole variable domain, remainder taken from reference TRBV7-6 and TRBJ1-4, is GAGVSQSPRYKVTKRGQDVALRCDPISGHVSLYWYRQALGQGPEFLTYFNYEAQQDKSGLPNDRFSAERPEGSISTLTIQRTEQRDSAMYRCASSFLATNEKLFFGSGTQLSVL.

The chain links TRBV11-3 to TRBJ2-3; either TRBD1 or TRBD2 may supply D (5 bases each). The CDR3 runs 14 residues. V was shortened by 4 bases and J by 4 bases, with 12 bases between the two germline ends. CDR1 SGHNT and CDR2 YENEEA come from the germline V gene. The CDR3 DNA sequence: TGTGCCAGCAGCTGGGGTTTGGGGGCAGATACGCAGTATTTT. It yields the protein CASSWGLGADTQYF.

A note on this clone: The same CDR3 also results from other DNA sequences found in this sample. The chain couples TRBV4-3 to TRBJ2-7, with a tentative D call TRBD2 (6 bases). CDR3 length: 13 residues. Deletions cut 4 bases from V and 1 base from J, with 8 bases between. CDR1 is LGHNA, CDR2 YSLEER, per germline. CDR3 coding DNA: TGCGCCAGCAGCCCGGGACTTTCCTACGAGCAGTACTTC. Translated, it gives CASSPGLSYEQYF.

The chain links TRBV30 to TRBJ2-7; D is undetermined. Per germline, CDR1 GTSNPN and CDR2 SVGIG (reference sequence). V was clipped by 1 base and J by 6 bases, with 10 bases between them. The CDR3 spans 12 residues. The CDR3 is CAWSGGPSEQYF. CDR3 nucleotides: TGTGCCTGGAGTGGTGGCCCGAGCGAGCAGTACTTC.

This rearrangement joins TRBV6-6 to TRBJ2-7, with 9 positions matching TRBD1. Unmatched junction bases numbered 4, after V lost 10 bases and J lost 3 bases. Germline V gene sequence: CDR1 MNHNY, CDR2 SVGAGI (reference sequence). This CDR3 spans 12 amino acids. CDR3 sequence (DNA): TGTGCCACCCGGACAGGGGTCTACGAGCAGTACTTC. Encoded protein: CATRTGVYEQYF.

The rearrangement joins TRBV28 to TRBJ2-7; weak D call: TRBD2 (5 bases). CDR1 is MDHEN and CDR2 is SYDVKM in the germline V gene. CDR3 size: 13 residues. Trimming left V 6 bases short and J 7 bases short, with 16 bases between. CDR3 sequence (DNA): TGTGCCAGCAGCCTGACGCCCTGGAGGGAGCAGTACTTC. This gives the protein CASSLTPWREQYF. Full variable domain (remainder filled in from reference TRBV28 and TRBJ2-7): DVKVTQSSRYLVKRTGEKVFLECVQDMDHENMFWYRQDPGLGLRLIYFSYDVKMKEKGDIPEGYSVSREKKERFSLILESASTNQTSMYLCASSLTPWREQYFGPGTRLTVT.

J is TRBJ2-1 and V is TRBV4-3; 7 positions agree with TRBD2. Looked up from germline, CDR1 is LGHNA and CDR2 is YSLEER. After removal of 5 bases from V and 1 base from J, the junction contained 8 bases not matched to a gene. The CDR3 contains 16 residues. CDR3 DNA sequence: TGCGCCAGCAGCACGCACGCTAGCGGATCCTACAATGAGCAGTTCTTC. Encoded protein: CASSTHASGSYNEQFF.

The chain carries TRBV19 and TRBJ1-1; TRBD1 is a possible D gene (5 bases). V was trimmed by 7 bases and J by 7 bases, leaving 22 bases between them. CDR1 is LNHDA and CDR2 is SQIVND in the germline V gene (reference sequence). The CDR3 is 15 residues long. CDR3 sequence reads: CASTIRAGTSVEAFF. In nucleotides, the CDR3 is TGTGCCAGTACAATCAGGGCGGGCACCTCCGTTGAAGCTTTCTTT.

The chain combines TRBV10-2 with TRBJ2-7; no reliable D call. This CDR3 has 12 amino acids. Trimming removed 6 bases at V and 4 bases at J, with 10 bases between. Germline V CDR1 and CDR2: WSHSY, SAAADI. The CDR3 region is CASRMSTYEQYF. Here the CDR3 DNA reads TGCGCCAGCAGGATGAGCACTTACGAGCAGTACTTC.

The CDR3 nucleotides are TGTGCCAGCAGTGAAGGGACAGGGGCTGCGAACACCGGGGAGCTGTTTTTT. This sequence encodes CASSEGTGAANTGELFF. J is TRBJ2-2 and V is TRBV2; 9 nucleotides line up with TRBD1. In germline, CDR1 is SNHLY, CDR2 FYNNEI. The CDR3 length is 17 residues. J was trimmed by 0 bases and V by 1 base; bases with no gene match: 3.

As concerns this clone: The sample carries other DNA sequences with the same CDR3. The J gene is TRBJ2-5, the V gene TRBV11-2; D gene uncertain. The germline V gene has CDR1 SGHAT and CDR2 FQNNGV. Trimming took 0 bases from V and 1 from J, leaving 9 bases between them. The CDR3 spans 15 residues. The chain's CDR3 is CASSLELAAQETQYF. The CDR3 DNA is TGTGCCAGCAGCTTAGAGCTCGCGGCCCAAGAGACCCAGTACTTC.

The chain employs TRBV13 and TRBJ2-5, with 7 bases fitting TRBD1. CDR3 length equals 15 residues. Per the germline V gene, CDR1 is PRHDT and CDR2 is FYEKMQ (reference sequence). The J segment lost 5 bases and the V segment lost 5 bases, leaving 11 bases of the junction unmatched. CDR3 sequence: CASSPYNRGSETQYF. CDR3 bases: TGTGCCAGCAGCCCCTACAACAGGGGATCGGAGACCCAGTACTTC.

This sequence joins TRBV6-5 and TRBJ2-1; the D gene is possibly TRBD1 (5 bases). The CDR3 is 16 residues long. The ends were cut back, 0 bases at V and 1 base at J, with 10 bases in the middle. Germline lookup yields CDR1 MNHEY and CDR2 SVGAGI. The CDR3 bases are TGTGCCAGCAGTTACTCTCAGGGAATGTCCTACAATGAGCAGTTCTTC. It encodes CASSYSQGMSYNEQFF.

The J gene is TRBJ1-5, the V gene TRBV28; TRBD1 might be the D (5 bases). V lost 1 base to trimming and J lost 2 bases, with 12 bases between them. CDR3 size: 16 residues. From germline, CDR1 is MDHEN and CDR2 SYDVKM. The chain's CDR3 is CASSLYSGFGNQPQHF. The CDR3 nucleotides read TGTGCCAGCAGTTTATATTCAGGGTTCGGCAATCAGCCCCAGCATTTT.

This clone was counted once. The chain couples TRBV10-2 to TRBJ2-6, with D unclear. Germline CDR1 is WSHSY and CDR2 is SAAADI. The V and J ends lost 3 bases and 4 bases respectively, with 16 bases between them. This CDR3 is built from 17 residues. CDR3 sequence reads: CASSDFRASSGANVLTF. CDR3 sequence (DNA): TGCGCCAGCAGTGATTTTCGAGCGTCCTCCGGGGCCAACGTCCTGACTTTC.

The chain has TRBV7-8 and TRBJ2-7; D tentatively fits TRBD1 or TRBD2 (6 bases each). V was trimmed by 5 bases and J by 7 bases, leaving 15 bases between them. Germline V gene lookup returns CDR1 SGHVS and CDR2 FQNEAQ. The CDR3 extends over 13 amino acids. The CDR3 sequence: CASSPGGVGEQYF. DNA of the CDR3: TGTGCCAGCAGCCCCGGGGGCGTCGGAGAGCAGTACTTC.